The present T cell receptor (beta chain) was sequenced within a study of identical twins. General observations from the study: Among monozygotic twins, out-of-frame TCR alpha sharing exceeded what models predicted. Conclusions rested on cross-sectional statistics rather than following the same donors.

Unique molecular identifiers were present on cDNA, and template switching added a universal primer site. One entry per CDR3 protein, called by TCRdb with MiXCR from the 5' RACE reads. Of 640,000 or so distinct CDR3 sequences in the sample, less than 7% are singletons; the top ten hold around 1.9%. This clonotype was observed a handful of times. Its cognate antigen is unknown. Healthy Caucasian donors formed the entire cohort. With 2 bases clipped from V and 5 bases from J, the junction kept 9 bases outside the gene matches. The CDR3 loop spans 16 amino acids. Germline V gene sequence: CDR1 DFQATT, CDR2 SNEGSKA (reference sequence).

V is TRBV20-1 and J is TRBJ2-5, with TRBD2 identical over 12 bases. The sequence derives from a young man in good health. Source material: naive T cells sorted from blood. The CDR3 loop is CSARFMTSGSRETQYF. In nucleotides, the CDR3 is TGCAGTGCTAGATTTATGACTAGCGGGAGCCGGGAGACCCAGTACTTC.